This TCR beta chain was profiled in a study of CD8 T cells in Susac syndrome (dated by TCRdb to the late 2010s). Looking at the study overall: Whether CD8+ T cell activation and differentiation in Susac syndrome was antigen driven was tested using repertoire sequencing. The clonality of the CD8+ T cell repertoire was compared across about a dozen healthy donors, around 14 Susac syndrome patients and around 16 multiple sclerosis patients. Findings and caveats that apply to the study as a whole: The number of individuals in the TCR sequencing and HLA analysis was acknowledged as relatively small.

RNA was extracted using the RNeasy kit, and about 0.45 to 1 microgram was reverse transcribed with random hexamers. The immunoSEQ multiplex PCR assay, covering 54 Vbeta and 13 Jbeta segments, was used to amplify TCR beta CDR3 regions. PCR amplification bias was corrected using a synthetic template baseline for primer optimization and computational correction. As for how the authors treated the data: Reads were annotated to V, D and J genes according to IMGT and were analyzed with immunoSEQ Analyzer, with only productive sequences retained. Clonality was computed as one minus Shannon entropy normalized by log2 of the number of productive unique sequences. Public and private clones were assessed among the 100 most prevalent clones of each patient and control. Clones were defined as Susac-specific if absent from the healthy and MS cohorts, from some 1,000 published viral clones and from other ImmuneACCESS disease sequences. The public reads were reanalyzed by TCRdb: fastp trimming at Q25, MiXCR alignment, in-frame beta chains only. CDR3 protein duplicates are merged, each entry listing the most common genes and DNA. None of the V and J calls come from the authors' own analysis; TCRdb made them. Across this sample there are over 350,000 distinct CDR3 sequences, with approximately 85% seen only once. The top ten clonotypes cover approximately 0.11% of the sample.

High-throughput TCR beta sequencing profiled peripheral blood CD8+ and CD4+ T cells from healthy donors, Susac syndrome patients and multiple sclerosis patients. Multiple sclerosis controls were treatment-naive patients with stable or active relapsing-remitting disease fulfilling revised McDonald criteria. Bulk CD8+ and CD4+ T cells were purified by magnetic negative isolation, whereas CD8+ TEMRA cells were enriched by FACS. Blood was drawn into EDTA tubes, processed within 24 hours, and PBMCs were isolated by density gradient centrifugation. PBMCs intended for TCR sequencing were frozen in liquid nitrogen and were later thawed in a 37 degrees C water bath. A purity of at least 90% was achieved for sorted or isolated CD4+, CD8+ and CD8+ TEMRA cells. The table lists this clonotype with a count of one. Its target antigen remains unknown. Base quality data are lacking; no much larger clone is found one base away. On its own, one read is weak support.

This receptor was identified in a human donor with multiple sclerosis. The specimen was CD8+ T cells from PBMCs.

The bases are TGTGCCATCAGTGAAGGGGAACTGAGCTCCTACGAGCAGTACTTC. This is translated as CAISEGELSSYEQYF. Rearrangement joined TRBV10-3 to TRBJ2-7; the D segment could be TRBD1, given 5 matching bases. The germline V gene gives CDR1 as ENHRY and CDR2 as SYGVKD. From the cysteine up to the phenylalanine, the CDR3 has a length of 15 residues. Only the CDR3 portion is preserved as DNA: 45 bases, with reading frame beginning at the first base. V is cut by 3 bases and J by 0 bases, and the space between the germline ends is 12 bases.